The 9 T cell receptor beta chains reported below all come from one sample, sequenced in a study of cytomegalovirus exposure and HLA in healthy donors. Amplification used 60 Vbeta primers and 13 Jbeta primers. The method was immunoSEQ multiplex PCR; TCRdb's version includes in-frame clones alone and lacks a portion of them. This sample has roughly 120,000 clones, with over 65% found just once. Sequencing was performed on PBMCs. Receptors originate from a woman in her 50s in good health and CMV-seropositive.

The CDR3 DNA sequence: TGTGCCAGCAGCTTAACTAGCGGGAGTATGAATGAGCAGTTCTTC. This codes for CASSLTSGSMNEQFF. The chain couples TRBV11-2 to TRBJ2-1; 11 bases map to TRBD2. CDR1 and CDR2 from the germline V gene are SGHAT and FQNNGV. With 2 bases clipped from V and 7 bases from J, the junction kept 4 bases outside the gene matches. This CDR3 spans 15 amino acids.

V and J are TRBV2 and TRBJ1-3; D remains unclear. This CDR3 is built from 15 residues. The germline V gene encodes CDR1 SNHLY and CDR2 FYNNEI. V was shortened by 5 bases and J by 3 bases, with 14 bases between the two germline ends. The CDR3 is CASSSDGVLGNTIYF. In DNA form, the CDR3 reads TGTGCCAGCAGTTCCGATGGAGTCCTTGGAAACACCATATATTTT.

The chain has TRBV7-6 and TRBJ1-1; D uncertain. Germline V gives CDR1 SGHVS, CDR2 FNYEAQ. V was trimmed by 2 bases and J by 0 bases, leaving 13 bases between them. This CDR3 comprises 16 residues. The CDR3 reads CASSLRARVMNTEAFF. In DNA, the CDR3 is TGTGCCAGCAGCTTACGGGCGAGGGTCATGAACACTGAAGCTTTCTTT. The full variable domain, its missing parts supplied by reference TRBV7-6 and TRBJ1-1, is GAGVSQSPRYKVTKRGQDVALRCDPISGHVSLYWYRQALGQGPEFLTYFNYEAQQDKSGLPNDRFSAERPEGSISTLTIQRTEQRDSAMYRCASSLRARVMNTEAFFGQGTRLTVV.

V is TRBV25-1 and J is TRBJ1-5; 7 bases match TRBD1. The CDR3 loop spans 17 amino acids. Per germline, CDR1 MGHDK and CDR2 SYGVNS. The trim removed 1 base at V and 0 bases at J, leaving 6 bases unmatched. The CDR3 reads CASSEWGDSLSNQPQHF. In DNA, the CDR3 is TGTGCCAGCAGTGAATGGGGGGACAGTCTTAGCAATCAGCCCCAGCATTTT.

On this clone: Distinct nucleotide sequences in the sample also encode this CDR3. This chain uses TRBV9 with TRBJ2-7; 8 bases line up with TRBD1. The germline V gene has CDR1 SGDLS and CDR2 YYNGEE. V lost 4 bases to trimming and J lost 5 bases; unmatched junction nucleotides: 8. CDR3 length equals 14 residues. The CDR3 loop is CASSPGQGLHEQYF. The DNA of the CDR3 is TGTGCCAGCAGCCCCGGACAGGGTTTGCACGAGCAGTACTTC.

The chain uses TRBV28 and TRBJ1-2; 9 positions agree with TRBD1. CDR3 length equals 13 residues. The germline V gene encodes CDR1 MDHEN and CDR2 SYDVKM. V was clipped by 9 bases and J by 8 bases; unmatched bases: 10. Here the CDR3 reads CASYDRGTGGYTF. In DNA, the CDR3 is TGTGCCAGTTACGACAGGGGGACTGGCGGCTACACCTTC.

J is TRBJ2-5 and V is TRBV4-3, with TRBD2 as a possible D gene (7 bases). Germline CDR1 is LGHNA and CDR2 is YSLEER. V gave up 0 bases and J gave up 2 bases, with 19 bases separating them. The CDR3 has 18 amino acids. The CDR3 nucleotides read TGCGCCAGCAGCCAAGATCGTGTCGGGGGGCCCCTACAAGAGACCCAGTACTTC. Its protein is CASSQDRVGGPLQETQYF.

The J gene is TRBJ1-2, the V gene TRBV11-2; 7 nucleotides align to TRBD1. Germline-derived CDR1 and CDR2 are SGHAT and FQNNGV. The CDR3 has 14 residues. J lost 5 bases, V lost 4 bases, and 7 bases had no gene match. CDR3 protein: CASSSGTELYGYTF. The CDR3 nucleotides are TGTGCCAGCAGCTCCGGGACAGAACTTTATGGCTACACCTTC.

This chain connects TRBV19 to TRBJ1-5, with 9 bases aligning to TRBD1. Germline V gene lookup returns CDR1 LNHDA and CDR2 SQIVND (reference sequence). This CDR3 has 15 residues. V lost 7 bases, J lost 7 bases, and 11 bases stayed unmatched. CDR3 nucleotides: TGTGCCAGTATCGCCGGGACAGGGTTAGGGCAGCCCCAGCATTTT. Translated: CASIAGTGLGQPQHF.